The T cell receptor beta chain under discussion was sequenced for a study of beta chain features in type 1 diabetes. Study-wide results and limits: Fewer insertions but more deletions were seen at VDJ junctions in type 1 diabetes patients.

All of the isolated RNA was reverse transcribed, so expressed TCRB transcripts were sequenced. The assay was immunoSEQ multiplex PCR, and TCRdb's table has in-frame clones only and misses some. The sample lists about 930,000 clones; about a sixth were seen once. Researchers reported sorting CD4+ naive, central memory, regulatory and stem cell-like memory cells via CD45RO/CCR7/CD25/CD127/CD95/CD27. As concerns this clone: What it binds is not known.

Sequencing was done on a sample of naive CD4+ T cells from blood. This TCR derives from a woman younger than 30 in good health.

The CDR3 region has the DNA TGTGCCAGCAGTTTATCCATAGGGGCCAATCAGCCCCAGCATTTT. This codes for CASSLSIGANQPQHF. This chain uses TRBV28 with TRBJ1-5, with D tentatively TRBD1 (5 bases). The CDR3 spans 15 residues. V was shortened by 1 base and J by 3 bases, with 10 bases between the two germline ends. Germline V lookup: CDR1 MDHEN, CDR2 SYDVKM.